These 2 T cell receptor beta chains were all obtained from the same sample, sequenced in a study of CD8+ T cells in alopecia areata. Reverse transcription of extracted RNA yielded cDNA, which provided the sequencing template. Measured with immunoSEQ multiplex PCR; TCRdb has only the in-frame clones, and not every one. The table lists around 300,000 clones, roughly 60% of them singletons. The sample's treatment: oral pan-JAK inhibitor, 5-10 mg twice daily. The sequencing here drew on CD4+ T cells sorted from blood, taken around week 54, from a patient treated with tofacitinib. These receptor sequences come from a human donor with alopecia areata.

This clone was observed a handful of times. This chain uses TRBV10-3 with TRBJ2-5; 7 bases fit TRBD1. Looked up from germline, CDR1 is ENHRY and CDR2 is SYGVKD. The CDR3 runs 13 residues. J lost 3 bases, V lost 6 bases, and 4 bases had no gene match. This CDR3 reads CAIRPGTEETQYF. CDR3 DNA sequence: TGTGCCATCAGGCCCGGGACAGAAGAGACCCAGTACTTC.

This rearrangement joins TRBV2 to TRBJ1-1; D call uncertain. The CDR3 totals 12 residues. Germline CDR1 SNHLY, CDR2 FYNNEI. Trimming pared 3 bases from V and 2 bases from J, leaving 4 bases between. The CDR3 spells CASSEDNTEAFF. CDR3 nucleotide sequence: TGTGCCAGCAGTGAGGACAACACTGAAGCTTTCTTT.